This T cell receptor (beta chain) was captured by sequencing in a study of radiotherapy plus CTLA-4 blockade in lung cancer. Study summary: There were objective responses in roughly a sixth of patients, and around 30% had disease control.

Germline V lookup: CDR1 SGHAT, CDR2 FQDESV (reference sequence). The ends were cut back, 3 bases at V and 6 bases at J, with 9 bases in the middle. This CDR3 contains 13 residues. The sample holds a few counts of this clone. Focal radiation plus CTLA-4 blockade with ipilimumab was administered to patients who had chemo-refractory metastatic non-small-cell lung cancer. Here immunoSEQ multiplex PCR was the method, and the copy in TCRdb shows in-frame clones only, minus some. The table includes about 88,000 clones, around 72% detected once. The clonotype comes from a human donor with non-small cell lung cancer that progressed on radiotherapy plus ipilimumab. This sample comprised peripheral blood, obtained from a patient treated with radiotherapy plus ipilimumab. This chain joins TRBV11-1 and TRBJ2-1, with D unresolved. The CDR3 region has the DNA TGTGCCAGCAGCTTCGGTGGAAGCAATGAGCAGTTCTTC. Its protein product is CASSFGGSNEQFF.